The clone carrying this T cell receptor beta chain ranks as medium-sized in terms of frequency. TRB rearrangements were amplified by touch-down multiplex PCR with mixed TRB-A/B primers. TCRdb reworked the multiplex PCR reads into one entry per CDR3 protein, no DNA. Its clone listing holds roughly 4,000 distinct CDR3 sequences. This entry is derived from a study of T cell clusters in autoimmune cytopenias. Study-level information: Healthy donor controls had a mean age of roughly 51 years and median age of around 59 years.

TRB was amplified from about 250 ng of peripheral blood genomic DNA per sample. These data were likewise used in another study, on T cell repertoires in aging, cancer and after chemotherapy.

Source material: peripheral blood. This receptor was identified in a human donor in good health.

This CDR3 reads CASSLTSGGAGDTQYF. This chain connects TRBV6-4 to TRBJ2-3; TCRdb gives TRBD2 as the D gene, but with no DNA this cannot be confirmed. There are 16 residues in the CDR3. The germline V gene has CDR1 MRHNA and CDR2 SNTAGT.